This T cell receptor beta chain was documented in a study of cytomegalovirus exposure and HLA in healthy donors. Worth noting for this clone: Its antigen is undetermined.

Whole-study findings and limits: TCR beta sequences reportedly predicted most subjects' HLA-A and HLA-B alleles accurately. The authors later found TCR association rates varying by HLA locus, with DRB1 most and HLA-C fewest. In a later analysis, CMV-associated beta chains were mostly HLA-associated, it appeared. For TCR beta chains, V- and J-gene trimming was later linked to a missense DCLRE1C variant.

The PCR used 60 Vbeta and 13 Jbeta primers. This table comes from immunoSEQ multiplex PCR, and its TCRdb copy is limited to in-frame clones, with some not included. The sample's table shows 77,000 or so clones. There are 15 residues in the CDR3. CDR1 is SGHVS and CDR2 is FQNEAQ in the germline V gene. Deletions cut 0 bases from V and 7 bases from J, with 15 bases between. The chain couples TRBV7-8 to TRBJ1-2; TRBD1 is a possible D gene (6 bases). This sequence originates from a man younger than 45 in good health and CMV-seronegative. The sequenced sample was PBMCs. The CDR3: CASSLANTGLFGYTF. The DNA for the CDR3 is TGTGCCAGCAGCTTAGCGAATACAGGGCTATTTGGCTACACCTTC.